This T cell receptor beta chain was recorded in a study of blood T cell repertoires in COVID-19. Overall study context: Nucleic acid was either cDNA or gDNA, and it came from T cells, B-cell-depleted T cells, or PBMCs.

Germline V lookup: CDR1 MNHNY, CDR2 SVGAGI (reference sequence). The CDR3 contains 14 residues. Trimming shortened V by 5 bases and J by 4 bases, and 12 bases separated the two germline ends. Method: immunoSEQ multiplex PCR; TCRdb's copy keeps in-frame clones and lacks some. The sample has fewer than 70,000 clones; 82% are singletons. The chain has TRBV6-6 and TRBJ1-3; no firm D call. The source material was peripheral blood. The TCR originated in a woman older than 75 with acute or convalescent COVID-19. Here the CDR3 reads CASSRSPQGNTIYF. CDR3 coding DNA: TGTGCCAGCAGTCGATCACCACAGGGAAACACCATATATTTT.